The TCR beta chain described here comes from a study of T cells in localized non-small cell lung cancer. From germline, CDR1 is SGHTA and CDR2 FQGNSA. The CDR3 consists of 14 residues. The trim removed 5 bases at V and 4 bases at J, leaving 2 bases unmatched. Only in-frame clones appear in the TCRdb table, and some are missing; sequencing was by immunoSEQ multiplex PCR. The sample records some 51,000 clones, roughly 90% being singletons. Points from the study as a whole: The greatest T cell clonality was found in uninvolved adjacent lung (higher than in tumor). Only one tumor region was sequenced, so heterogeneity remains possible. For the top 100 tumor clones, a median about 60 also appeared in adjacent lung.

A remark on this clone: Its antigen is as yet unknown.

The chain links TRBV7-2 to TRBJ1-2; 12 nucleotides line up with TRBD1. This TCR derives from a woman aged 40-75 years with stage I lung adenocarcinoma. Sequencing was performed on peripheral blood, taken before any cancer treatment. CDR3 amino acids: CASSPGQGAYGYTF. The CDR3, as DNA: TGTGCCAGCAGCCCGGGACAGGGGGCCTATGGCTACACCTTC.